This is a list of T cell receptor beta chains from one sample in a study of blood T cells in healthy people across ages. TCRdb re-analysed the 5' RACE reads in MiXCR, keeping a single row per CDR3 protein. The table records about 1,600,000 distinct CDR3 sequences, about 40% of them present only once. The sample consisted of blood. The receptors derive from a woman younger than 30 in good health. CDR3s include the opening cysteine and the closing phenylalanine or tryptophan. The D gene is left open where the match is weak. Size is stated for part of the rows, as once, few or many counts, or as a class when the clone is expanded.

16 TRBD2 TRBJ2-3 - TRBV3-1 CASSPWRSGATDTQYF TGTGCCAGCAGCCCCTGGCGAAGCGGGGCCACAGATACGCAGTATTTT
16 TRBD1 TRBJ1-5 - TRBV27 CASSPEGRGGNQPQHF TGTGCCAGCAGTCCCGAGGGCAGGGGGGGCAATCAGCCCCAGCATTTT
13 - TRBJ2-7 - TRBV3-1 CASLGPRQREQYF TGTGCCAGCTTGGGCCCCCGTCAACGCGAGCAGTACTTC
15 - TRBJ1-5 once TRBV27 CASSFSPYGNQPQHF TGTGCCAGCAGTTTTAGCCCATACGGGAATCAGCCCCAGCATTTT
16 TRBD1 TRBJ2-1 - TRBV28 CASTPEGARSYNEQFF TGTGCCAGCACTCCTGAGGGGGCACGCTCCTACAATGAGCAGTTCTTC
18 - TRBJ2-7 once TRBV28 CASSLWGGDSYGGYEQYF TGTGCCAGCAGTTTATGGGGAGGGGACAGTTACGGAGGCTACGAGCAGTACTTC
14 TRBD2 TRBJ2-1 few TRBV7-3 CASSSLSSGTEQFF TGTGCCAGCAGCTCCCTGAGTAGCGGGACTGAGCAGTTCTTC
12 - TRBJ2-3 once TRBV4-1 CAGSAIPDTQYF TGCGCCGGCAGCGCAATTCCAGATACGCAGTATTTT
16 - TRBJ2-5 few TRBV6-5 CASSYDSTGSGETQYF TGTGCCAGCAGTTACGATAGCACAGGGAGTGGAGAGACCCAGTACTTC
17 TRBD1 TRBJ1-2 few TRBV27 CASSFSAGGLLGYGYTF TGTGCCAGCAGTTTTAGCGCAGGGGGTTTGTTAGGCTATGGCTACACCTTC
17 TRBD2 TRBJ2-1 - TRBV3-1 CASSQGLAGGMITEQFF TGTGCCAGCAGCCAAGGACTAGCGGGCGGCATGATTACTGAGCAGTTCTTC
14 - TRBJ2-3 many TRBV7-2 CASSPGLPTDTQYF TGTGCCAGCAGCCCCGGACTTCCCACAGATACGCAGTATTTT
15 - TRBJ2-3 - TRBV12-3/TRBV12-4 CASRTKGGTTDTQYF TGTGCCAGCAGGACGAAAGGAGGGACCACAGATACGCAGTATTTT
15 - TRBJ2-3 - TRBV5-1 CASSPQTGAADTQYF TGCGCCAGCAGCCCCCAAACGGGAGCGGCAGATACGCAGTATTTT
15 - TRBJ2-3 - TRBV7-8 CASSLYPGAGDTQYF TGTGCCAGCAGCTTATACCCGGGAGCTGGAGATACGCAGTATTTT
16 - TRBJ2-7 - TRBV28 CASSFPQGLLTYEQYF TGTGCCAGCAGTTTTCCCCAGGGACTCTTAACCTACGAGCAGTACTTC
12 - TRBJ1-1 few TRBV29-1 CSVETGREAAFF TGCAGCGTTGAAACGGGGCGCGAGGCGGCTTTCTTT
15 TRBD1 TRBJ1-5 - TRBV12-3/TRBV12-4 CASRGGTASNQPQHF TGTGCCAGCAGAGGAGGGACAGCCAGCAATCAGCCCCAGCATTTT
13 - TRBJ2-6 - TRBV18 CASNLAGANVLTF TGTGCCAGTAACCTGGCTGGGGCCAACGTCCTGACTTTC
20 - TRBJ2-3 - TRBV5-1 CAGPPLGGTLRIISTDTQYF TGCGCCGGACCTCCCCTTGGCGGGACCCTCCGGATAATAAGCACAGATACGCAGTATTTT
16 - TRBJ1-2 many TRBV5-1 CASSLVSGASVYGYTF TGCGCCAGCAGCTTGGTGTCAGGCGCATCTGTCTATGGCTACACCTTC
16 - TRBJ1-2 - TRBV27 CASSLSGGEWMDGYTF TGTGCCAGCAGTTTATCAGGGGGTGAGTGGATGGATGGCTACACCTTC
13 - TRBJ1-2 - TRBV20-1 CSANLMEGYGYTF TGCAGTGCTAACCTAATGGAGGGGTATGGCTACACCTTC
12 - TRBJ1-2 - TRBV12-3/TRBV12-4 CASSFGIYGYTF TGTGCCAGCAGTTTTGGCATCTATGGCTACACCTTC
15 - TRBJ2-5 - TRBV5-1 CASSGNAYREETQYF TGCGCCAGCAGCGGAAATGCCTACAGGGAGGAGACCCAGTACTTC
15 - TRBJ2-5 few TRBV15 CATSREVAPGETQYF TGTGCCACCAGCAGAGAAGTAGCGCCGGGGGAGACCCAGTACTTC
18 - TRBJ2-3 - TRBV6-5 CASSSPFTRGGSTDTQYF TGTGCCAGCAGTTCCCCTTTCACAAGGGGGGGGAGCACAGATACGCAGTATTTT
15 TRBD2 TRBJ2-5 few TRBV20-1 CSAIPAGGVQETQYF TGCAGCGCGATTCCAGCGGGGGGGGTCCAAGAGACCCAGTACTTC
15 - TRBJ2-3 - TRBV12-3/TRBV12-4 CASSLEAYSTDTQYF TGTGCCAGCAGTTTGGAAGCGTACAGCACAGATACGCAGTATTTT
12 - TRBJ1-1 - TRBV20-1 CSAQSPDIEAFF TGCAGTGCTCAGTCCCCGGACATTGAAGCTTTCTTT
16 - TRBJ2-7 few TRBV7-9 CASSGYFVGGSYEQYF TGTGCCAGCAGCGGATATTTTGTCGGGGGCTCCTACGAGCAGTACTTC
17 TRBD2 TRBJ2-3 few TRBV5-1 CASSFPGLAGGTDTQYF TGCGCCAGCAGCTTCCCGGGACTAGCGGGGGGCACAGATACGCAGTATTTT
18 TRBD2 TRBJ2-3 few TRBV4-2 CASSQDRSLADSTDTQYF TGTGCCAGCAGCCAAGATCGATCACTAGCGGATTCCACAGATACGCAGTATTTT
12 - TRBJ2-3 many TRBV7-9 CASSPQTDTQYF TGTGCCAGCAGCCCGCAGACAGATACGCAGTATTTT
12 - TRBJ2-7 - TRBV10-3 CAIRGAPYEQYF TGTGCCATCCGAGGGGCCCCCTACGAGCAGTACTTC
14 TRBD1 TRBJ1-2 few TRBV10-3 CAISLRDRENDYTF TGTGCCATCAGCCTTCGGGACAGGGAGAATGACTACACCTTC
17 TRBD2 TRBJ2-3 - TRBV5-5 CASSRTSGGLSTDTQYF TGTGCCAGCAGTCGGACTAGCGGGGGGCTTTCGACAGATACGCAGTATTTT
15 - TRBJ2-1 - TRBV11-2 CASSFLEGAYNEQFF TGTGCCAGCAGCTTTCTGGAGGGGGCATACAATGAGCAGTTCTTC
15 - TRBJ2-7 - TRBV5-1 CASSRSRSTPYEQYF TGCGCCAGCAGTCGAAGCCGGAGTACCCCCTACGAGCAGTACTTC
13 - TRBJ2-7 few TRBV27 CASSLIPPYEQYF TGTGCCAGCAGTTTGATCCCCCCCTACGAGCAGTACTTC
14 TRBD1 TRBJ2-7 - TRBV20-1 CSAIPGTGSNEQYF TGCAGTGCTATACCCGGGACAGGGAGCAACGAGCAGTACTTC
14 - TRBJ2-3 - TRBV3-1 CASSPGGITDAQYF TGTGCCAGCAGCCCTGGGGGGATCACAGATGCGCAGTATTTT
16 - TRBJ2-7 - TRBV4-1 CASSQAVGQASYEQYF TGCGCCAGCAGCCAAGCTGTGGGACAAGCCTCCTACGAGCAGTACTTC
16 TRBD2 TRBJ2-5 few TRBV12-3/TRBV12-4 CASSSPSLLAGGEQYF TGTGCCAGCAGTTCGCCCTCCCTACTAGCGGGAGGGGAGCAGTACTTC